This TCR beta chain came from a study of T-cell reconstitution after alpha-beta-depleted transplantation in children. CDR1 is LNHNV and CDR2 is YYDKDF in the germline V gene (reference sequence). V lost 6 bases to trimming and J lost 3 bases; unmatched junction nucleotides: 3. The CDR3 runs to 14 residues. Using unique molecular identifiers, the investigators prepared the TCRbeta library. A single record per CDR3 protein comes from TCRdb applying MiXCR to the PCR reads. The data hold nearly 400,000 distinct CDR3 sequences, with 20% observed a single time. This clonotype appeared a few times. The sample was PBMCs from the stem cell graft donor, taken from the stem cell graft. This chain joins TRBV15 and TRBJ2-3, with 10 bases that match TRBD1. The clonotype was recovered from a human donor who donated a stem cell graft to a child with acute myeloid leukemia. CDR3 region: CATRKGQGTDTQYF. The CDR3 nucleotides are TGTGCCACCAGAAAGGGACAGGGGACAGATACGCAGTATTTT. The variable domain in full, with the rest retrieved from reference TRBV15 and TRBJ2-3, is DAMVIQNPRYQVTQFGKPVTLSCSQTLNHNVMYWYQQKSSQAPKLLFHYYDKDFNNEADTPDNFQSRRPNTSFCFLDIRSPGLGDTAMYLCATRKGQGTDTQYFGPGTRLTVL.